Each of the 29 T cell receptor beta chains below was sequenced from the same sample in a study of regulatory T cells in long-lasting Graves disease. TCR beta libraries were built with iRepertoire HTBI primers and Arm-PCR of CDR3 regions. MiXCR was run by TCRdb on the multiplex PCR reads, yielding one entry per CDR3 protein. The sample contains about 340,000 distinct CDR3 sequences, about 19% of which appear only once. Time point reported: persistent/refractory GD, antithyroid drugs over 5 years with positive TRAb. PBMCs were the source of the RNA used for TCR sequencing. This specimen was peripheral blood mononuclear cells (PBMCs), taken when the disease was refractory, from a patient treated with antithyroid drugs. The receptors were gathered from a female donor with Graves disease.

The rearrangement uses TRBV20-1 and TRBJ2-7; tentatively, D is TRBD2 (5 bases). Germline CDR1 DFQATT, CDR2 SNEGSKA (reference sequence). The CDR3 has 15 residues. V gave up 3 bases and J gave up 0 bases, with 15 bases separating them. The CDR3 nucleotides are TGCAGTGCTAGTCCGATCGGACTGTTCTCCTACGAGCAGTACTTC. As protein: CSASPIGLFSYEQYF.

This clonotype was found a few times. This chain uses TRBV5-4 with TRBJ1-2; D gene unclear. Germline CDR1 SGHNT, CDR2 YYREEE (reference sequence). Trimming removed 4 bases from V and 5 bases from J, with 12 bases in between. The CDR3 covers 13 residues. The CDR3 loop is CASSTDGMYGYTF. The CDR3, as DNA: TGTGCCAGCAGCACCGACGGCATGTATGGCTACACCTTC.

The V call is TRBV2, the J call TRBJ1-4; TRBD1 might be the D (5 bases). The V gene's germline CDR1 is SNHLY and CDR2 FYNNEI. This CDR3 is 13 amino acids long. Trimming pared 7 bases from V and 7 bases from J, leaving 13 bases between. The CDR3 sequence: CASKGSVGEKLFF. Here the CDR3 DNA reads TGTGCCAGCAAGGGGTCAGTGGGTGAAAAACTGTTTTTT.

This rearrangement joins TRBV30 to TRBJ2-7; no clear D. V gave up 3 bases and J gave up 2 bases, with 11 bases separating them. The CDR3 covers 13 residues. Germline CDR1 is GTSNPN and CDR2 is SVGIG (reference sequence). Written as DNA, the CDR3 is TGTGCCTGGAGCGCCGCGAAGCCCTACGAGCAGTACTTC. The encoded protein is CAWSAAKPYEQYF.

The gene calls are TRBV2 and TRBJ1-2; TRBD1 matches 7 bases. CDR1 and CDR2 (germline): SNHLY, FYNNEI. CDR3 length: 14 residues. The V gene end was trimmed by 4 bases and the J gene end by 3 bases; junction bases not matched to a gene: 5. The CDR3 spells CASSVTGRHYGYTF. Here the CDR3 DNA reads TGTGCCAGCAGTGTGACAGGGCGGCACTATGGCTACACCTTC.

The gene calls are TRBV18 and TRBJ2-7; TRBD2 agrees at 14 bases. The CDR3 is 16 amino acids. Germline assignment: CDR1 KGHSH and CDR2 LQKENI. Trimming cost V 3 bases and J 0 bases; bases outside gene matches: 1. The CDR3 here is CASSPGTSGSSYEQYF. The CDR3, as DNA: TGTGCCAGCTCACCTGGGACTAGCGGGAGCTCCTACGAGCAGTACTTC.

V is TRBV24-1 and J is TRBJ1-5; D is unresolved. Trimming shortened V by 4 bases and J by 6 bases, and 12 bases separated the two germline ends. The CDR3 has 14 residues. Germline V CDR1 and CDR2: KGHDR, SFDVKD. The CDR3 loop is CATSEAYRGQPQHF. CDR3 coding DNA: TGTGCCACCAGTGAAGCTTACCGCGGTCAGCCCCAGCATTTT.

This clonotype was seen at least ten times. The V call is TRBV12-3 or TRBV12-4, the J call TRBJ1-2, with 10 positions matching TRBD1. J gave up 5 bases and V 7 bases, and 7 bases lay outside the gene matches. The CDR3 has 14 residues. The CDR3 reads CASTPLGQGYGYTF. Written as DNA, the CDR3 is TGTGCCAGCACCCCCTTGGGACAGGGGTATGGCTACACCTTC.

This clonotype was recorded many times. V gene TRBV6-1 combines with J gene TRBJ1-5; TRBD1 agrees at 7 bases. CDR3 size: 17 residues. Per germline, CDR1 MNHNS and CDR2 SASEGT. The trim removed 7 bases at V and 0 bases at J, leaving 12 bases unmatched. In DNA form, the CDR3 reads TGTGCCAGCAACATCCACCGGGACAGATATAGCAATCAGCCCCAGCATTTT. Translation: CASNIHRDRYSNQPQHF.

This clonotype came up many times. The V call is TRBV6-1, the J call TRBJ1-2; tentative D call: TRBD1 (5 bases). Germline V gene data show CDR1 as MNHNS and CDR2 as SASEGT. CDR3 length: 15 residues. V was pared by 6 bases and J by 0 bases, with 14 bases between. CDR3 sequence (DNA): TGTGCCAGCAGGAGGGACCGCCGGGCTAACTATGGCTACACCTTC. Its protein is CASRRDRRANYGYTF.

This clonotype was recorded at least ten times. This chain connects TRBV15 to TRBJ1-1, with D hard to call. The CDR3 length is 13 residues. V was trimmed by 5 bases and J by 4 bases, leaving 11 bases between them. Germline CDR1 LNHNV, CDR2 YYDKDF (reference sequence). The CDR3 here is CATSPRRITEAFF. The CDR3 DNA follows: TGTGCCACCAGCCCTCGGAGGATCACTGAAGCTTTCTTT.

The genes are TRBV4-2 and TRBJ2-5; 9 nucleotides line up with TRBD2. The CDR3 extends over 16 amino acids. Per germline, CDR1 LGHNA and CDR2 YNFKEQ. Trimming at V came to 0 bases and at J to 5 bases, leaving 7 bases not matched to a gene. CDR3 sequence: CASSQEGLAGDETQYF. The CDR3 nucleotides are TGTGCCAGCAGCCAAGAGGGTTTAGCGGGAGACGAGACCCAGTACTTC.

This clonotype was seen more than once but under ten times. The chain is built from TRBV20-1 and TRBJ1-2; D may be TRBD1 (5 bases). V was trimmed by 3 bases and J by 0 bases, leaving 11 bases between them. Germline CDR1 is DFQATT and CDR2 is SNEGSKA (reference sequence). CDR3 length: 14 residues. The CDR3, as DNA: TGCAGTGCTAGGGGGGGACGATCTAACTATGGCTACACCTTC. This encodes CSARGGRSNYGYTF.

Comments on this clonotype: This may be a read error, as it is one base from a much larger clone. This chain connects TRBV10-3 to TRBJ2-7; TRBD1 or TRBD2 may be the D gene (6 bases each). CDR1 and CDR2 (germline): ENHRY, SYGVKD. The CDR3 contains 15 residues. The CDR3 bases are TGTGTCATCAGTGGTGGCACGGGGGCGACCTACGAGCAGTACTTC. Protein sequence: CVISGGTGATYEQYF.

The chain has TRBV6-9 and TRBJ2-5, with 10 bases identical to TRBD2. J was trimmed by 3 bases and V by 3 bases; bases with no gene match: 10. Looked up from germline, CDR1 is MNHGY and CDR2 is SVAAGI. CDR3 size: 17 residues. The DNA for the CDR3 is TGTGCCAGCAGTTACAGCGGGGGGGGGAGGAGGGAAGAGACCCAGTACTTC. Protein sequence: CASSYSGGGRREETQYF.

The rearrangement uses TRBV6-2 or TRBV6-3 and TRBJ2-7, with TRBD1 matching over 10 bases. From germline, CDR1 is MNHEY and CDR2 SVGEGT. The CDR3 is 15 residues long. The V segment lost 6 bases and the J segment 5 bases; nucleotides outside the gene matches: 10. Here the CDR3 DNA reads TGTGCCAGCAGACGACCGGGACAGGGGATCCACGAGCAGTACTTC. Translation: CASRRPGQGIHEQYF.

The table lists this clonotype with a few counts. The CDR3 protein is CASSPSLTNEKLFF. The CDR3 nucleotides are TGTGCCAGCTCACCAAGCTTAACTAATGAAAAACTGTTTTTT. The chain employs TRBV18 and TRBJ1-4, with D uncertain. V lost 2 bases and J 1 base, leaving 5 bases between the germline ends. The CDR3 runs 14 residues. Germline loops: CDR1 KGHSH, CDR2 LQKENI.

CDR3 bases: TGTGCCAGCAGCCAAGATTTGTTGTCAGGAGGGCCCACTGAAGCTTTCTTT. Its translation is CASSQDLLSGGPTEAFF. This chain connects TRBV3-1 to TRBJ1-1; D remains ambiguous. There are 17 residues in the CDR3. Germline V lookup: CDR1 LGHDT, CDR2 YNNKEL (reference sequence). Deletions cut 0 bases from V and 4 bases from J, with 18 bases between.

This clonotype was recorded once. The chain combines TRBV25-1 with TRBJ1-4; the D is unclear. Germline loops: CDR1 MGHDK, CDR2 SYGVNS. The V and J ends lost 4 bases and 7 bases respectively, with 10 bases between them. The CDR3 is made up of 13 amino acids. The DNA of the CDR3 is TGTGCCAGCAGTGGGGCCGGGGTTGAAAAACTGTTTTTT. It is translated as CASSGAGVEKLFF.

This sequence joins TRBV6-1 and TRBJ2-2; D ambiguous. V shed 6 bases and J shed 5 bases, with 13 bases lying between them. The length of the CDR3 is 14 residues. Germline-derived CDR1 and CDR2 are MNHNS and SASEGT. CDR3 protein: CASRRTPRTGELFF. DNA for the CDR3: TGTGCCAGCAGGAGAACCCCCAGAACCGGGGAGCTGTTTTTT.

A few counts support this clonotype. The chain joins TRBV5-4 to TRBJ1-1; a possible D gene is TRBD1 (6 bases). CDR1 and CDR2 from the germline V gene are SGHNT and YYREEE (reference sequence). Between the trimmed V and J ends, which lost 2 bases and 3 bases, there was a span of 11 bases. CDR3 length: 14 residues. The CDR3 sequence: CASSFQAGDTEAFF. CDR3 bases: TGTGCCAGCAGCTTCCAAGCAGGGGACACTGAAGCTTTCTTT.

In this sample, this clonotype turned up many times. The chain combines TRBV10-3 with TRBJ2-7, with TRBD2 matching 14 bases. This CDR3 is built from 17 residues. Germline CDR1 and CDR2: ENHRY and SYGVKD. V gave up 6 bases and J gave up 4 bases; unmatched junction bases: 11. The CDR3 here is CAISDTGTSGSRYEQYF. CDR3 sequence (DNA): TGTGCCATCAGCGATACCGGGACTAGCGGGAGTAGGTACGAGCAGTACTTC.

This clonotype was counted between two and nine times. The chain joins TRBV28 to TRBJ2-7; D tentatively reads TRBD1 or TRBD2 (6 bases each). Germline values: CDR1 MDHEN, CDR2 SYDVKM. Trimming took off 9 bases at V and 4 bases at J, with 16 bases between the two ends. There are 13 residues in the CDR3. CDR3 nucleotide sequence: TGTGCCAGTTTAGACGGGGGCAGATACGAGCAGTACTTC. The encoded protein is CASLDGGRYEQYF.

Many counts were recorded for this clonotype. The J gene is TRBJ2-5, the V gene TRBV15; TRBD1 agrees at 10 bases. V gave up 9 bases and J gave up 2 bases; unmatched junction bases: 9. CDR1 is LNHNV and CDR2 is YYDKDF in the germline V gene (reference sequence). This CDR3 is built from 15 residues. This CDR3 is CATHRDRGAQETQYF. The DNA for the CDR3 is TGTGCCACACACCGGGACAGGGGAGCTCAAGAGACCCAGTACTTC.

This rearrangement joins TRBV4-3 to TRBJ2-7; D might be TRBD1 (6 bases). Germline loops: CDR1 LGHNA, CDR2 YSLEER. This CDR3 contains 15 residues. Deletions cut 4 bases from V and 4 bases from J, with 17 bases between. The CDR3, as DNA: TGCGCCAGCAGCCTCTATTGGCAGGGGCCATACGAGCAGTACTTC. Translation gives CASSLYWQGPYEQYF.

This clonotype was observed many times. This chain links TRBV2 with TRBJ1-5; weak D call: TRBD1 (5 bases). Trimming took 8 bases from V and 2 from J, leaving 10 bases between them. Germline CDR1 SNHLY, CDR2 FYNNEI. The CDR3 extends over 13 amino acids. CDR3 in DNA: TGTGCCAGCGATCAGGGAGGCAATCAGCCCCAGCATTTT. This sequence encodes CASDQGGNQPQHF.

This clonotype came up many times. The rearrangement uses TRBV12-3 or TRBV12-4 and TRBJ1-2; D might be TRBD1 (5 bases). V lost 2 bases and J lost 7, with 11 bases in between. CDR3 length equals 13 residues. CDR3: CASSLRATGGYTF. Written as DNA, the CDR3 is TGTGCCAGCAGTTTACGAGCCACAGGTGGCTACACCTTC.

This clonotype has just a few counts. The V and J genes are TRBV5-4 and TRBJ2-5; 9 nucleotides align to TRBD2. Germline lookup yields CDR1 SGHNT and CDR2 YYREEE (reference sequence). The V and J ends lost 2 bases and 5 bases, in that order; junction bases with no gene match: 7. The CDR3 runs 15 residues. CDR3 amino acids: CASSLGGGARETQYF. The DNA for the CDR3 is TGTGCCAGCAGCTTAGGCGGGGGGGCCCGGGAGACCCAGTACTTC.

As to this clonotype: Compared with germline, one end of the junction differs, possibly owing to a read error. The chain uses TRBV7-7 and TRBJ1-3; 7 bases map to TRBD1. CDR3 size: 19 residues. Germline V gene data show CDR1 as SSHAT and CDR2 as FNYEAQ (reference sequence). The chain's CDR3 is CASSTRDSQSISSGNTIYF. CDR3 coding DNA: TGTGCTAGCAGCACCCGGGACAGTCAATCAATTTCCTCTGGAAACACCATATATTTT.